The 9 T cell receptor beta chains reported below all come from one sample, sequenced in a study of shared clonotypes between healthy human individuals. Data came from immunoSEQ multiplex PCR; TCRdb stores just in-frame clones and leaves some out. The sample carries 100,000 or so clones, less than 50% recorded once. The sample consisted of PBMCs. All receptors derive from a middle-aged woman in good health. Some clones in this sample may be carry-over from other donors' samples.

On this clone itself: This likely came from a read error, as a far larger clone is one base away. The CDR3 reads CSVRDSGDSYNEQFF. CDR3 DNA sequence: TGCAGCGTTCGGGATAGCGGGGACTCCTACAATGAGCAGTTCTTC. The chain has TRBV29-1 and TRBJ2-1; TRBD2 aligns across 8 bases. The length of the CDR3 is 15 residues. CDR1 is SQVTM and CDR2 is ANQGSEA in the germline V gene. The junction had 6 bases not matched to a gene; V was cut back by 5 bases and J by 0 bases.

This clone was picked up a small number of times. The rearrangement joins TRBV9 to TRBJ2-3; TRBD2 agrees at 7 bases. Trimming at V came to 5 bases and at J to 2 bases, leaving 2 bases not matched to a gene. The CDR3 has 13 amino acids. Germline lookup yields CDR1 SGDLS and CDR2 YYNGEE. The CDR3 DNA follows: TGTGCCAGCAGGGGACTATACACAGATACGCAGTATTTT. As protein: CASRGLYTDTQYF. The entire variable domain, with the rest obtained from reference TRBV9 and TRBJ2-3, is as follows: DSGVTQTPKHLITATGQRVTLRCSPRSGDLSVYWYQQSLDQGLQFLIQYYNGEERAKGNILERFSAQQFPDLHSELNLSSLELGDSALYFCASRGLYTDTQYFGPGTRLTVL.

About this clone itself: A far larger clone is a single base away, which makes a read error likely. The chain combines TRBV9 with TRBJ1-2; no clear D. Germline V CDR1 and CDR2: SGDLS, YYNGEE. CDR3 length: 15 amino acids. The CDR3 DNA is TGTGCCAGCGGCGTAGATCTCCGGCAGATAGATGGCTACACCTTC. Translation gives CASGVDLRQIDGYTF.

This chain links TRBV28 with TRBJ2-2, with 8 bases that match TRBD1. The CDR3 is made up of 13 amino acids. CDR1 is MDHEN, CDR2 SYDVKM, per germline. J was trimmed by 6 bases and V by 9 bases; bases with no gene match: 6. The CDR3 region is CASKTGDAGELFF. The CDR3 DNA is TGTGCCAGTAAGACAGGGGACGCCGGGGAGCTGTTTTTT.

CDR3 loop: CASRMRVVAGDWWEGQTDTQYF. The DNA for the CDR3 is TGTGCCAGCAGGATGAGGGTCGTGGCAGGGGACTGGTGGGAGGGCCAGACAGATACGCAGTATTTT. V and J are TRBV28 and TRBJ2-3; perhaps TRBD2 as D (7 bases). The CDR3 is 22 amino acids. The germline CDR1 and CDR2 sequences are MDHEN and SYDVKM. Trimming pared 6 bases from V and 3 bases from J, leaving 37 bases between.

As to this clone: A much larger clone lies one base from this, so it may be a read error. This chain joins TRBV28 and TRBJ2-3, with D perhaps matching TRBD2 (6 bases). The germline V gene has CDR1 MDHEN and CDR2 SYDVKM. The CDR3 is 17 amino acids. Trimming removed 2 bases from V and 0 bases from J, with 15 bases in between. The DNA of the CDR3 is TGTGCCAGCAGTTTAGGTCCGGGGGTGGATAGCACAGATACGCAGTATTTT. As protein: CASSLGPGVDSTDTQYF. Full variable domain (remainder filled in from reference TRBV28 and TRBJ2-3): DVKVTQSSRYLVKRTGEKVFLECVQDMDHENMFWYRQDPGLGLRLIYFSYDVKMKEKGDIPEGYSVSREKKERFSLILESASTNQTSMYLCASSLGPGVDSTDTQYFGPGTRLTVL.

This clone was seen ten or more times. V usage is TRBV11-2 and J usage is TRBJ2-7; a weak D match, TRBD1 (5 bases). Germline values: CDR1 SGHAT, CDR2 FQNNGV. V lost 3 bases and J lost 0, with 6 bases in between. The length of the CDR3 is 13 residues. CDR3 region: CASSLQGSYEQYF. The CDR3 DNA reads as TGTGCCAGCAGCTTGCAGGGCTCCTACGAGCAGTACTTC.

This chain joins TRBV4-3 and TRBJ1-5, with unresolved D. The germline V gene encodes CDR1 LGHNA and CDR2 YSLEER. The CDR3 extends over 13 amino acids. With 1 base removed from V and 8 bases from J, the gap between germline ends came to 9 bases. Here the CDR3 reads CASSQGGRKPQHF. The CDR3 DNA follows: TGCGCCAGCAGCCAAGGGGGTAGAAAGCCCCAGCATTTT.

This chain uses TRBV9 with TRBJ2-7; 7 bases are shared with TRBD2. Germline V gene data show CDR1 as SGDLS and CDR2 as YYNGEE. V shed 0 bases, J shed 2 bases, and the junction held 2 bases outside the gene matches. This CDR3 comprises 14 residues. CDR3 sequence: CASSVGAGAYEQYF. CDR3 DNA: TGTGCCAGCAGCGTAGGTGCGGGAGCCTACGAGCAGTACTTC. The variable domain in full, with the rest retrieved from reference TRBV9 and TRBJ2-7, is DSGVTQTPKHLITATGQRVTLRCSPRSGDLSVYWYQQSLDQGLQFLIQYYNGEERAKGNILERFSAQQFPDLHSELNLSSLELGDSALYFCASSVGAGAYEQYFGPGTRLTVT.